This TCR beta chain was profiled in a study of human T cells and chemical hapten exposure. Study background: Once 0.01% DPC had been applied to the upper back by patch test, readings were taken at 6 days.

Findings and limits, study-wide: TCRs at high frequency, those above 1 in 1000, did not change with DPC sensitization.

One entry per CDR3 protein results from TCRdb running MiXCR on the RACE reads. The sample lists fewer than 45,000 distinct CDR3 sequences, about a tenth seen once, with 27% in the top ten. Noted time point: pre-sensitization, week 0. Documented treatment: therapeutic diphenylcyclopropenone sensitization with weekly scalp DPC. It was unfractionated whole blood from which total RNA was extracted. In germline, CDR1 is LGHNA, CDR2 YNFKEQ. V trimming: 0 bases; J trimming: 1 base; junction bases outside the gene matches: 7. This CDR3 comprises 17 residues. Notes on this clonotype: The antigen is undetermined.

The V gene is TRBV4-2, the J gene TRBJ2-7; 9 positions agree with TRBD2. The TCR comes from a man between 45 and 60 years old with alopecia areata. Some clones in this sample may be carry-over from other donors' samples. Here the sequenced sample was whole blood, taken in connection with sensitization to the hapten diphenylcyclopropenone (DPC). This CDR3 is CASSQDQLAGRSYEQYF. The DNA of the CDR3 is TGTGCCAGCAGCCAAGATCAACTAGCGGGCAGGTCCTACGAGCAGTACTTC.